A single sample is the source of the 9 T cell receptor beta chains below, sequenced in a study of T cells in tuberculosis (dated by TCRdb to the late 2010s). Libraries came from the immunoSEQ multiplex PCR assay. TCRdb re-hosts the immuneACCESS table, in-frame sequences only. Its copies lack some clones; in the studies checked, an unresolved V gene accounts for under half of them, and the cause for the rest is not known. The sample table records tens of thousands of clones; 90% to 95% of these occur just once. The ten largest clonotypes hold approximately 7.9% of the sample. The specimen was PBMCs. The receptors derive from a donor between 10 and 35 years old with latent tuberculosis or without tuberculosis infection.

V usage is TRBV6-5 and J usage is TRBJ2-1; the match to TRBD2 covers 8 bases. Trimming removed 6 bases from V and 0 bases from J; junction bases left unmatched: 4. The CDR3 is 15 amino acids. Germline values: CDR1 MNHEY, CDR2 SVGAGI. The CDR3 DNA reads TGTGCCAGCAGGGGACTAGAGAGCTCCTACAATGAGCAGTTCTTC. The encoded protein is CASRGLESSYNEQFF.

The CDR3 spells CASSVDPIAAINEKLFF. The CDR3 DNA is TGTGCCAGCAGCGTAGATCCTATAGCTGCCATTAATGAAAAACTGTTTTTT. The J gene is TRBJ1-4, the V gene TRBV9, with D uncertain. Germline V gene lookup returns CDR1 SGDLS and CDR2 YYNGEE. Trimming removed 0 bases at V and 4 bases at J, with 16 bases between. The CDR3 runs to 17 residues. The full variable domain, rest sourced from reference TRBV9 and TRBJ1-4, is DSGVTQTPKHLITATGQRVTLRCSPRSGDLSVYWYQQSLDQGLQFLIQYYNGEERAKGNILERFSAQQFPDLHSELNLSSLELGDSALYFCASSVDPIAAINEKLFFGSGTQLSVL.

The chain joins TRBV19 to TRBJ2-1, with 11 bases that match TRBD2. V was clipped by 0 bases and J by 4 bases; unmatched bases: 8. Germline-derived CDR1 and CDR2 are LNHDA and SQIVND (reference sequence). The CDR3 contains 18 residues. CDR3 DNA sequence: TGTGCCAGTAGTATAGAATCTCCTGGGACTAGCGGTTACAATGAGCAGTTCTTC. As protein: CASSIESPGTSGYNEQFF. The whole variable domain, filled in from reference TRBV19 and TRBJ2-1, reads DGGITQSPKYLFRKEGQNVTLSCEQNLNHDAMYWYRQDPGQGLRLIYYSQIVNDFQKGDIAEGYSVSREKKESFPLTVTSAQKNPTAFYLCASSIESPGTSGYNEQFFGPGTRLTVL.

This clone was detected only a few times. The chain combines TRBV6-5 with TRBJ1-6; D not certain. V lost 6 bases and J 6 bases, leaving 9 bases between the germline ends. Germline-derived CDR1 and CDR2 are MNHEY and SVGAGI. The CDR3 runs to 13 residues. The CDR3 coding sequence is TGTGCCAGCAGGAGGGCTAGTAATTCACCCCTCCACTTT. Protein product: CASRRASNSPLHF.

V is TRBV6-5 and J is TRBJ2-3; 7 bases line up with TRBD1. V gave up 5 bases and J gave up 6 bases; unmatched junction bases: 5. Germline CDR1 and CDR2: MNHEY and SVGAGI. The CDR3 extends over 13 amino acids. CDR3 sequence: CASSTTGWDTQYF. The CDR3 coding sequence is TGTGCCAGCAGTACGACAGGGTGGGATACGCAGTATTTT.

This chain uses TRBV5-6 with TRBJ2-5, with a weak D call TRBD1 (6 bases). This CDR3 is 15 amino acids long. Between the trimmed V and J ends, which lost 5 bases and 2 bases, there was a span of 16 bases. The V gene's germline CDR1 is SGHDT and CDR2 YYEEEE. CDR3 bases: TGTGCCAGCAGGCCTACAGGGTTAGATCAAGAGACCCAGTACTTC. This sequence encodes CASRPTGLDQETQYF.

This rearrangement joins TRBV30 to TRBJ1-5, with D maybe TRBD1 (5 bases). The CDR3 runs to 17 residues. Trimming took 6 bases from V and 2 from J, leaving 23 bases between them. The germline V gene has CDR1 GTSNPN and CDR2 SVGIG (reference sequence). The CDR3 nucleotides are TGTGCCTGTATAGGACAAGGGTGGGTAGTTGGCAATCAGCCCCAGCATTTT. Translation gives CACIGQGWVVGNQPQHF.

The rearrangement joins TRBV6-6 to TRBJ2-7; the match to TRBD1 covers 8 bases. The length of the CDR3 is 15 residues. Germline CDR1 and CDR2: MNHNY and SVGAGI (reference sequence). After removal of 7 bases from V and 5 bases from J, the junction contained 13 bases not matched to a gene. This chain's CDR3 is CASTIYRDRKHEQYF. The DNA of the CDR3 is TGTGCCAGCACTATCTACCGGGACAGGAAGCACGAGCAGTACTTC.

This chain joins TRBV6-1 and TRBJ2-5; 10 bases line up with TRBD2. The germline gives CDR1 MNHNS, CDR2 SASEGT. Trimming took 3 bases from V and 1 from J; bases not matched to a gene: 5. The CDR3 extends over 16 amino acids. CDR3 residues: CASSEGLAGGQETQYF. Here the CDR3 DNA reads TGTGCCAGCAGTGAGGGATTAGCGGGGGGCCAAGAGACCCAGTACTTC.